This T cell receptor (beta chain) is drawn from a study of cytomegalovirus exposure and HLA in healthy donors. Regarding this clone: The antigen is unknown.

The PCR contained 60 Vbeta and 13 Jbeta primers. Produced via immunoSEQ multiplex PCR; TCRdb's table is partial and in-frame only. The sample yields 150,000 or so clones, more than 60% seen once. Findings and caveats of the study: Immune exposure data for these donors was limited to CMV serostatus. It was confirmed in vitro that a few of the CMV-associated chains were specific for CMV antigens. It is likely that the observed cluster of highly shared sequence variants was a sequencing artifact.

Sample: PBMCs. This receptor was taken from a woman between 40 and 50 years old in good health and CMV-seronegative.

DNA for the CDR3: TGTGCCAGCAGTGTACCAACCACAGGGAAAGCAGACTATGGCTACACCTTC. This gives the protein CASSVPTTGKADYGYTF. The V call is TRBV6-1, the J call TRBJ1-2, with D perhaps TRBD1 (6 bases). V was shortened by 4 bases and J by 3 bases, with 21 bases between the two germline ends. CDR3 length equals 17 residues. Germline V gives CDR1 MNHNS, CDR2 SASEGT.